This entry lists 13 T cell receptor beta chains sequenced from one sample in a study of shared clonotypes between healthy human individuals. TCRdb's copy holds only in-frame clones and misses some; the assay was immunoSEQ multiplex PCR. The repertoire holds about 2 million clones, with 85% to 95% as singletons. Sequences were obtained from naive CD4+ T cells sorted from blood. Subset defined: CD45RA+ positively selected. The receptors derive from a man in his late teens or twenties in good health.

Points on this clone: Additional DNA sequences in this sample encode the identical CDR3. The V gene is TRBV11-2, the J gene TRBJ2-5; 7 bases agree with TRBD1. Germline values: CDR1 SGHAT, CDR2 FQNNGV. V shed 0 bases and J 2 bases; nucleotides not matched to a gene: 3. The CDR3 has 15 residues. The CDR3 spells CASSLDGTEQETQYF. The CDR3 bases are TGTGCCAGCAGCTTAGACGGGACAGAACAAGAGACCCAGTACTTC.

The CDR3 loop reads CASSVLAGVYEQYF. CDR3 sequence (DNA): TGCGCCAGCAGTGTGCTAGCGGGAGTCTACGAGCAGTACTTC. V usage is TRBV10-2 and J usage is TRBJ2-7; 10 positions agree with TRBD2. J was trimmed by 3 bases and V by 4 bases; bases with no gene match: 3. CDR3 length: 14 amino acids. CDR1 is WSHSY and CDR2 is SAAADI in the germline V gene.

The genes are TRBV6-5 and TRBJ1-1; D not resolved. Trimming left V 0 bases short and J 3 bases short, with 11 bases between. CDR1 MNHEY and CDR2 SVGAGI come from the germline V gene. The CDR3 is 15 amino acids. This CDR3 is CASSYSYGIYTEAFF. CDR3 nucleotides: TGTGCCAGCAGTTACTCGTACGGAATATACACTGAAGCTTTCTTT.

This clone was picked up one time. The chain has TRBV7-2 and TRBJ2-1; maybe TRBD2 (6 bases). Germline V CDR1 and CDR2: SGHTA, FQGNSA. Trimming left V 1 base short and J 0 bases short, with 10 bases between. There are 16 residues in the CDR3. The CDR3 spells CASSLVGTPSYNEQFF. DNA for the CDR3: TGTGCCAGCAGCTTAGTTGGGACTCCCTCCTACAATGAGCAGTTCTTC.

This CDR3 is CASVAGGQGITRSGNTIYF. CDR3 sequence (DNA): TGTGCCAGCGTAGCCGGCGGACAGGGCATCACCAGATCTGGAAACACCATATATTTT. The rearrangement joins TRBV28 to TRBJ1-3, with 8 bases matching TRBD1. With 8 bases clipped from V and 1 base from J, the junction kept 19 bases outside the gene matches. This CDR3 has 19 amino acids. Germline V lookup: CDR1 MDHEN, CDR2 SYDVKM.

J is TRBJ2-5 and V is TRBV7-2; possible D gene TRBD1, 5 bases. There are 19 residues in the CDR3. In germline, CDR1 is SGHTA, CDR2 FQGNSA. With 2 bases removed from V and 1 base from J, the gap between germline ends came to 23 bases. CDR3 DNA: TGTGCCAGCAGCTTATTAGGAGCAGGGAACGTAAAGGTCCAAGAGACCCAGTACTTC. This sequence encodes CASSLLGAGNVKVQETQYF.

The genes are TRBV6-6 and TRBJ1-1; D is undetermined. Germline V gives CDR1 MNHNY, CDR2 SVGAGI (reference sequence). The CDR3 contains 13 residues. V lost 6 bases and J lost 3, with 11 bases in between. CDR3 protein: CASSLRADTEAFF. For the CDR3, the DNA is TGTGCCAGCAGCCTACGGGCGGACACTGAAGCTTTCTTT.

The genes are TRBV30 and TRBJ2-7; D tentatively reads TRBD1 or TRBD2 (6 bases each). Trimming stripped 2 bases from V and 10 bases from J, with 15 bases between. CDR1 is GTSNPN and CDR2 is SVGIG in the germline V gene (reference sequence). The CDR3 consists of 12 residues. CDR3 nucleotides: TGTGCCTGGAGTCTGTTGAGGGGGGAACAGTACTTC. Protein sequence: CAWSLLRGEQYF.

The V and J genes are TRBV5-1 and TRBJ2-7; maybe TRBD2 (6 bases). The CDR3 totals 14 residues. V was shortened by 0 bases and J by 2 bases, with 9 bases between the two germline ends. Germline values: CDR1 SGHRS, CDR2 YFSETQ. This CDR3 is CASSLGGDPYEQYF. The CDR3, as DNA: TGCGCCAGCAGCTTGGGCGGGGACCCCTACGAGCAGTACTTC.

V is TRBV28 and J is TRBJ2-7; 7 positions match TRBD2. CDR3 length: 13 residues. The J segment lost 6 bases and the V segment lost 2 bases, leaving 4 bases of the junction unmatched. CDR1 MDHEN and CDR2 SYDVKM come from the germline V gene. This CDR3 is CASSLRLAAEQYF. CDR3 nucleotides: TGTGCCAGCAGTTTACGGCTAGCGGCCGAGCAGTACTTC.

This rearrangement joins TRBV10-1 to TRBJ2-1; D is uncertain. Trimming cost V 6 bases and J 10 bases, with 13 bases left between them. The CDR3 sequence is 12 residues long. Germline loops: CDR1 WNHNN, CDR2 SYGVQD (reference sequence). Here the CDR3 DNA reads TGCGCCAGCAGCCGCGCGGTTGGGGAGCAGTTCTTC. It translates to CASSRAVGEQFF.

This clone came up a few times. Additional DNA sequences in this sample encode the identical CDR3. Here the CDR3 reads CASRQGGTEAFF. In DNA, the CDR3 is TGTGCCAGCAGGCAGGGGGGTACTGAAGCTTTCTTT. The V call is TRBV6-5, the J call TRBJ1-1; 7 nucleotides line up with TRBD1. The trim removed 6 bases at V and 5 bases at J, leaving 3 bases unmatched. The CDR3 is 12 amino acids. In germline, CDR1 is MNHEY, CDR2 SVGAGI.

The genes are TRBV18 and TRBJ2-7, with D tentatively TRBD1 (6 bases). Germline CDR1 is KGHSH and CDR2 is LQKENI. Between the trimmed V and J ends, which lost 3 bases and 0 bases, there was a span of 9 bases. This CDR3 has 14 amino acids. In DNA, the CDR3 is TGTGCCAGCTCACCGGGACACTTCTCCTACGAGCAGTACTTC. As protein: CASSPGHFSYEQYF.